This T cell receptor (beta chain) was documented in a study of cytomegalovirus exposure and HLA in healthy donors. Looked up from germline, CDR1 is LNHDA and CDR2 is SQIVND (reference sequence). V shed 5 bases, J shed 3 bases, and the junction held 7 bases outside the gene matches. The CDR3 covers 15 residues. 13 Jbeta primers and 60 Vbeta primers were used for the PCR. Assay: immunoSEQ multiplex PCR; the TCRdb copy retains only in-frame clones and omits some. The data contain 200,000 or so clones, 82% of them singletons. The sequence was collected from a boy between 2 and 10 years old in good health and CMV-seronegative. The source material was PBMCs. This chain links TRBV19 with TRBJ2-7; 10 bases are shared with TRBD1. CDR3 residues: CASSSGTGAVYEQYF. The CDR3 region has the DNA TGTGCCAGTAGTTCCGGGACAGGGGCGGTCTACGAGCAGTACTTC.